One T cell receptor beta chain is described in this entry. Its antigen is undetermined. The sample is drawn from a study of blood T cells in healthy people across ages. Next came a second PCR, run for about 6 to 11 cycles, which used a sample-barcoded 5' primer along with a J-beta primer mix. In TCRdb, the 5' RACE reads were re-called with MiXCR into one record per CDR3 protein. Of 650,000 to 1,000,000 distinct CDR3 sequences in the sample, around 45% were seen once. Findings and limits, study-wide: Unsorted PBMCs ruled out conclusive naive versus antigen-experienced comparison.

Trimming took 0 bases from V and 5 from J, leaving 15 bases between them. This CDR3 has 16 residues. Germline assignment: CDR1 SGHRS and CDR2 YFSETQ. The rearrangement joins TRBV5-1 to TRBJ2-1; D might be TRBD1 or TRBD2, each matching 6 bases. The clonotype originates from a man of 80 years or more in good health. Sequences were obtained from blood. The CDR3 DNA sequence: TGCGCCAGCAGCTTGGCCGTGGGGGGCCTTAACAATGAGCAGTTCTTC. This codes for CASSLAVGGLNNEQFF.